This TCR beta chain derives from a study of cytomegalovirus exposure and HLA in healthy donors. Study details: Early released data had around 88 million unique TCRs, all coming from HLA-typed donors.

As for the donors, each was a healthy bone marrow donor. The PCR employed 60 Vbeta primers together with 13 Jbeta primers. How the authors handled the data: Approximately 12 million of the approximately 80 million unique TCR beta chains counted in a later analysis were shared. The assay was immunoSEQ multiplex PCR, and TCRdb's table has in-frame clones only and misses some. V and J calls and clone size follow that table, whereas D and trimming were derived from the DNA. The profile covers around 210,000 clones, with around 83% appearing a single time and 0.24% taken by the ten largest. Per germline, CDR1 LNHNV and CDR2 YYDKDF (reference sequence). V lost 6 bases to trimming and J lost 0 bases; unmatched junction nucleotides: 4. The CDR3 is made up of 15 amino acids. Regarding the study as a whole: A later analysis linked a missense DCLRE1C variant to TCR beta V- and J-gene trimming.

As to this clone: The antigen remains undetermined.

The chain employs TRBV15 and TRBJ2-2, with TRBD2 matching 7 bases. The sequenced sample was PBMCs. The receptor's source is a girl aged 2-10 years in good health and CMV-seronegative. CDR3 in amino acids: CATRRSGANTGELFF. CDR3 sequence (DNA): TGTGCCACCAGGAGGAGCGGGGCGAACACCGGGGAGCTGTTTTTT.